The clone carrying this T cell receptor (beta chain) has more than one count but fewer than ten. MiXCR was run by TCRdb on the PCR reads, yielding one entry per CDR3 protein. This sample yields some 88,000 distinct CDR3 sequences, of which approximately 22% are seen a single time; 1% to 1.2% belongs to the top ten. Trimming stripped 4 bases from V and 8 bases from J, with 11 bases between. From germline, CDR1 is LNHDA and CDR2 SQIVND (reference sequence). CDR3 length: 12 residues. This sample is part of a study of molecular identifiers for immune sequencing clone quantification. Input material: naive CD8+ T cells from blood, with Jurkat cell RNA spiked in. The subset: FACS-sorted CD8+CD4-CCR7+CD45RA+ naive T cells. The source of this sequence is a human donor in good health. Some libraries in this study had Jurkat cell RNA spiked in. This rearrangement joins TRBV19 to TRBJ1-2; D call uncertain. The CDR3 region is CASSRGLEGYTF. The CDR3 DNA sequence: TGTGCCAGTAGTAGAGGCTTGGAGGGCTACACCTTC.